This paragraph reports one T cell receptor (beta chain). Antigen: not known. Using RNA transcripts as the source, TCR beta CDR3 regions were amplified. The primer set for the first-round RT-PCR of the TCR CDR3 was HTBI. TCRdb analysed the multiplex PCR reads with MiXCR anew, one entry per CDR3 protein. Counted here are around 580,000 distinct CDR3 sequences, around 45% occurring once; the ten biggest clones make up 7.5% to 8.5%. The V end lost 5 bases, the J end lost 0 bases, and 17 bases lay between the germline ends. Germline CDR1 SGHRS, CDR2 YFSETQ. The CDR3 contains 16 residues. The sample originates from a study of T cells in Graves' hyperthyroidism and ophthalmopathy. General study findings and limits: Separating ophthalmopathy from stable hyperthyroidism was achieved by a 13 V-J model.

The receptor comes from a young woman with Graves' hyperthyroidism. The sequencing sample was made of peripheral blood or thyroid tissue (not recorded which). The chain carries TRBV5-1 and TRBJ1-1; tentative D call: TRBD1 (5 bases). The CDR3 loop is CASRGGGGYMNTEAFF. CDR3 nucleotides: TGCGCCAGCAGAGGTGGTGGGGGGTACATGAACACTGAAGCTTTCTTT.